The rows below give T cell receptor beta chains drawn from one sample of a study of blood T cell repertoires in COVID-19. The repertoire was sequenced with immunoSEQ multiplex PCR; TCRdb's copy has only in-frame clones and lacks some. The table has about 220,000 clones, 80% to 85% seen once. Specimen: peripheral blood. Receptor source: a woman in her 70s with COVID-19, enrolled during active disease. Each CDR3 is given with its conserved first and last residue. Each record gives: D gene, clone size, J gene, V gene, CDR3 DNA, CDR3 protein. A D gene is named only where the DNA matches it firmly. Expanded clones get a size class; other rows say once, few or many, or leave the size out.

NA	NA	TRBJ1-2	TRBV29-1	TGCAGCGTTGCGGCCGGGTCCTATGGCTACACCTTC	CSVAAGSYGYTF
NA	NA	TRBJ1-5	TRBV10-3	TGTGCCATCAGTGAAAGCCCCAATCAGCCCCAGCATTTT	CAISESPNQPQHF
TRBD1	few	TRBJ2-7	TRBV18	TGTGCCAGCTCACCACCTGGATTTCGAACGGGACAGCCCTACGAGCAGTACTTC	CASSPPGFRTGQPYEQYF
TRBD1	once	TRBJ2-3	TRBV3-1/TRBV3-2	TGTGCCAGCAGCCGACAGGGGGCGTCAGATACGCAGTATTTT	CASSRQGASDTQYF
NA	NA	TRBJ2-7	TRBV19	TGTGCCAGTAGTACCCTAAACCCCCGCCAGGGGTTGGGGGAGCAGTACTTC	CASSTLNPRQGLGEQYF
NA	NA	TRBJ2-7	TRBV9	TGTGCCAGCAGCCCAGTCCAGGGTAGCTCCTACGAGCAGTACTTC	CASSPVQGSSYEQYF
TRBD2	few	TRBJ2-4	TRBV11-2	TGTGCCAGCAGTTCAACCGGGACTAGCGGGACCTTAGCCAAAAACATTCAGTACTTC	CASSSTGTSGTLAKNIQYF
NA	many	TRBJ1-4	TRBV25-1	TGTGCCAGCAGTGTCGGCGGCGAAGGTGAAAAACTGTTTTTT	CASSVGGEGEKLFF
NA	NA	TRBJ2-7	TRBV12-2	TGTGCAAGTCGCCCCCGGGACACCAACTCCTACGAGCAGTACTTC	CASRPRDTNSYEQYF
NA	NA	TRBJ1-3	TRBV10-3	TGTGCCATCAGCCCCCTCTCTGGAAACACCATATATTTT	CAISPLSGNTIYF
TRBD1	NA	TRBJ1-6	TRBV3-1/TRBV3-2	TGTGCCAGCAGCCCGGGACAGGAAAGCTCCTATAATTCACCCCTCCACTTT	CASSPGQESSYNSPLHF
NA	NA	TRBJ1-4	TRBV7-9	TGTGCCAGCAGCTCAACGACAGGCCTTTCTGAAAAACTGTTTTTT	CASSSTTGLSEKLFF
TRBD2	NA	TRBJ2-3	TRBV20-1	TGCAGTGCTAGTAAGGGACTAGCGGGAGGAGGAGATACGCAGTATTTT	CSASKGLAGGGDTQYF
TRBD2	NA	TRBJ2-1	TRBV18	TGTGCCAGCTCCCGGACTAGGGGAGTCAATGAGCAGTTCTTC	CASSRTRGVNEQFF
NA	NA	TRBJ1-5	TRBV5-8	TGTGCCAGCAGCAGCGGGGTTAATAGCAATCAGCCCCAGCATTTT	CASSSGVNSNQPQHF
TRBD1	NA	TRBJ1-4	TRBV6-6	TGTGCCAGCAGTCTCGGGACAGGGAAGAGTGAAAAACTGTTTTTT	CASSLGTGKSEKLFF
TRBD2	NA	TRBJ2-1	TRBV9	TGTGCCAGCAGCGTAGAAACTAGCGGGTACAATGAGCAGTTCTTC	CASSVETSGYNEQFF
TRBD1	once	TRBJ1-6	TRBV5-4	TGTGCCAGCAGCTTGGACTCAGGGGGATTGGACTCCTATAATTCACCCCTCCACTTT	CASSLDSGGLDSYNSPLHF
TRBD2	NA	TRBJ2-7	TRBV5-1	TGCGCCAGCAGCCGGGGACTAGCGGGAGGGTCCGCCTACGAGCAGTACTTC	CASSRGLAGGSAYEQYF
NA	NA	TRBJ1-2	TRBV21-1	TGTGCCAGGAACCAAAAAGGGACAGGGACTAAGGGAAACTATGGCTACACCTTC	CARNQKGTGTKGNYGYTF
TRBD2	NA	TRBJ2-2	TRBV24-1	TGTGCCACCAGGAGCGCCGGGGGGACCGGGGAGCTGTTTTTT	CATRSAGGTGELFF
NA	once	TRBJ1-3	TRBV6-5	TGTGCCAGCAGTAGTCCTGGAACGGGTGGAAACACCATATATTTT	CASSSPGTGGNTIYF
TRBD2	NA	TRBJ2-1	TRBV20-1	TGCAGTGCTAGTCTAGCGGGAGCTAATGAGCAGTTCTTC	CSASLAGANEQFF
NA	NA	TRBJ1-2	TRBV19	TGTGCCAGTACCCTCGCTGCAGGGGCTGCGATCTATGGCTACACCTTC	CASTLAAGAAIYGYTF
NA	NA	TRBJ1-2	TRBV28	TGTGCCAGCAGCAGAGGGCACTATGGCTACACCTTC	CASSRGHYGYTF
TRBD1	NA	TRBJ1-5	TRBV28	TGTGCCAGCAGTTTAGTGACAGGGCGCAATCAGCCCCAGCATTTT	CASSLVTGRNQPQHF
TRBD2	NA	TRBJ2-1	TRBV5-1	TGCGCCAGCAGTTGGAATAGCGGGAGCTCCTACAATGAGCAGTTCTTC	CASSWNSGSSYNEQFF
TRBD2	NA	TRBJ2-7	TRBV24-1	TGTGCCACCAGCGCGACTAGCGGGAGGATTAGGGTACTATCACGGTTTTTGTCCGCCTACGAGCAGTACTTC	CATSATSGRIRVLSRFLSAYEQYF
TRBD1	NA	TRBJ2-3	TRBV5-1	TGCGCCAGCAGCTTGTACAGGGGGCGCGGGACAGATACGCAGTATTTT	CASSLYRGRGTDTQYF
TRBD2	NA	TRBJ2-1	TRBV5-1	TGCGCCAGCAGCCACCCTGGGGGAGCGGGAGTCTCCTACAATGAGCAGTTCTTC	CASSHPGGAGVSYNEQFF
NA	NA	TRBJ2-5	TRBV5-4	TGTGCCAGCAGCTTAGAAGCGTCCCGACAAGAGACCCAGTACTTC	CASSLEASRQETQYF
NA	NA	TRBJ1-5	TRBV9	TGTGCCAGCAGCGTAGGAGGTTATCGCAATCAGCCCCAGCATTTT	CASSVGGYRNQPQHF
NA	few	TRBJ2-7	TRBV5-1	TGCGCCAGCACCCCCTTCGGCAGGGCCTCCTACGAGCAGTACTTC	CASTPFGRASYEQYF